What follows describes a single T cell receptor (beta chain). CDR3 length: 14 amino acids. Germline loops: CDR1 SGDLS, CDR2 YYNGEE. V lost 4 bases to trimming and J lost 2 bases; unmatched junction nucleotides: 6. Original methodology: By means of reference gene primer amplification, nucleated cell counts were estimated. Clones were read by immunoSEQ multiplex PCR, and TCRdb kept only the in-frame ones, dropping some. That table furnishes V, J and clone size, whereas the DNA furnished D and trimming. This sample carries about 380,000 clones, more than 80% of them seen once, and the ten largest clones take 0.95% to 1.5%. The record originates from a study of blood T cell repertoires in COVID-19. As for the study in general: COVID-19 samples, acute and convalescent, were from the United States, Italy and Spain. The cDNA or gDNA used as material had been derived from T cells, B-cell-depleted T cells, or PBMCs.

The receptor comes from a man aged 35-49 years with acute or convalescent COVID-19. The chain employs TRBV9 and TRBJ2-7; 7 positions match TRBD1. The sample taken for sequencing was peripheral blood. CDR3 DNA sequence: TGTGCCAGCAGCCTAAGGGACAGCCCCTACGAGCAGTACTTC. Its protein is CASSLRDSPYEQYF.